What follows is one T cell receptor beta chain and its context. The antigen is not known. These data come from a study of T cell repertoires in cytomegalovirus infection. On the study more broadly: The study used recently identified HLA-C-restricted and well-studied HLA-B-restricted CMV epitopes. The study's findings and limits: HLA-C-restricted CMV clonotypes gave the most frequent clonotype in two of eight donors.

Per the germline V gene, CDR1 is LNHNV and CDR2 is YYDKDF (reference sequence). Trimming took off 1 base at V and 1 base at J, with 13 bases between the two ends. The CDR3 is 16 residues long. One entry per CDR3 protein, called by TCRdb with MiXCR from the reads. The table records about 770,000 distinct CDR3 sequences, just under 30% of them present only once. The receptor was derived from a human donor in good health (CMV status not recorded). Some clones in this sample may be carry-over from other donors' samples. Here the sequenced sample was cultured CD8+ T cells from PBMCs, taken from culture after CMV antigen stimulation. The chain employs TRBV15 and TRBJ2-5; D possibly corresponds to TRBD1 (5 bases). CDR3: CATSRGRQTSQETQYF. The CDR3 DNA sequence: TGTGCCACCAGCAGAGGCCGACAGACTTCCCAAGAGACCCAGTACTTC. The entire variable domain, with the rest obtained from reference TRBV15 and TRBJ2-5, is as follows: DAMVIQNPRYQVTQFGKPVTLSCSQTLNHNVMYWYQQKSSQAPKLLFHYYDKDFNNEADTPDNFQSRRPNTSFCFLDIRSPGLGDTAMYLCATSRGRQTSQETQYFGPGTRLLVL.